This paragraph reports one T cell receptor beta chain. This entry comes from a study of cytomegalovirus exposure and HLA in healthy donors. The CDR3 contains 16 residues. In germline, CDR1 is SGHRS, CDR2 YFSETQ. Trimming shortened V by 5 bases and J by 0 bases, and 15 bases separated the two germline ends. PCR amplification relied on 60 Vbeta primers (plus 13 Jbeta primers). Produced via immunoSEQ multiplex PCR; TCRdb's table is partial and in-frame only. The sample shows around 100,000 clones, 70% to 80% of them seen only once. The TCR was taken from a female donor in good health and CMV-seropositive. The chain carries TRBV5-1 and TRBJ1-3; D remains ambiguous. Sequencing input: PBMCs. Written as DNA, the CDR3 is TGCGCCAGCAGGGAGCCGGGTCATGCCTCTGGAAACACCATATATTTT. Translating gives CASREPGHASGNTIYF.